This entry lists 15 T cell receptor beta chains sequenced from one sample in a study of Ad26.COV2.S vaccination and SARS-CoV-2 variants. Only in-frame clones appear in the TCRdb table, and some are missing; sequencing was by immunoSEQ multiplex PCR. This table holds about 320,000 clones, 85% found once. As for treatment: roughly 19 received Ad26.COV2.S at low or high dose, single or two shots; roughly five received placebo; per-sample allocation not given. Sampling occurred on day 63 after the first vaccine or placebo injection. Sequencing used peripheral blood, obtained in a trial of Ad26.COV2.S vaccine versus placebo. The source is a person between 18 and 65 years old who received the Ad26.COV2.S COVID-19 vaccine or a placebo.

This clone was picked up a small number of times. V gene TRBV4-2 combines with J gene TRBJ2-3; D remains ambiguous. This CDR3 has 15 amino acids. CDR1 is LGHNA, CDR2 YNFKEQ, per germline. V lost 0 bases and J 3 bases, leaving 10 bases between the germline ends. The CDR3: CASSQDRPRTDTQYF. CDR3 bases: TGTGCCAGCAGCCAAGATCGTCCGCGGACAGATACGCAGTATTTT.

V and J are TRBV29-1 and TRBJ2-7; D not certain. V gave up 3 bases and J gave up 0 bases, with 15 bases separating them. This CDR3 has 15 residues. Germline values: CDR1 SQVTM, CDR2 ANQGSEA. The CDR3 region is CSVEGSPTGSYEQYF. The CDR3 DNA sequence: TGCAGCGTTGAGGGGTCCCCGACGGGCTCCTACGAGCAGTACTTC.

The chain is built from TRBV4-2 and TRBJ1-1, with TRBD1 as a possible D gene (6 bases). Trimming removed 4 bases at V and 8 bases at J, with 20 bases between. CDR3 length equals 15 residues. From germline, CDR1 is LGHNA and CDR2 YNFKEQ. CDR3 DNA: TGTGCCAGCAGCCCCCGGGGGGCAACAGGTGGGGAAGCTTTCTTT. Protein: CASSPRGATGGEAFF.

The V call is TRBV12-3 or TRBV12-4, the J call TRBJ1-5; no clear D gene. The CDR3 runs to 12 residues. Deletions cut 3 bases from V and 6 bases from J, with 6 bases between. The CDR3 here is CASSLVGQPQHF. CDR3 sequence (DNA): TGTGCCAGCAGTTTGGTAGGTCAGCCCCAGCATTTT.

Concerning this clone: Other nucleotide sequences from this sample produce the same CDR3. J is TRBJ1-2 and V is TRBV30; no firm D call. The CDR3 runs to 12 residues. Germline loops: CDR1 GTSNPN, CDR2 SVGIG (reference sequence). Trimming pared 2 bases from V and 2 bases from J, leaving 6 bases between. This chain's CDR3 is CAWSPGNYGYTF. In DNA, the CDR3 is TGTGCCTGGAGTCCGGGGAACTATGGCTACACCTTC. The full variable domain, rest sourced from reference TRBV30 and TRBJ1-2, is SQTIHQWPATLVQPVGSPLSLECTVEGTSNPNLYWYRQAAGRGLQLLFYSVGIGQISSEVPQNLSASRPQDRQFILSSKKLLLSDSGFYLCAWSPGNYGYTFGSGTRLTVV.

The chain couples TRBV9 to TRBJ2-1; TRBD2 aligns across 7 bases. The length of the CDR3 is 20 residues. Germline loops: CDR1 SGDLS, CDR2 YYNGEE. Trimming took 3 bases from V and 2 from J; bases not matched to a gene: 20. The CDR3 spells CASSGVGGSRKLNTYNEQFF. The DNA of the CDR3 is TGTGCCAGCAGCGGGGTCGGGGGGTCCCGAAAACTGAACACCTACAATGAGCAGTTCTTC.

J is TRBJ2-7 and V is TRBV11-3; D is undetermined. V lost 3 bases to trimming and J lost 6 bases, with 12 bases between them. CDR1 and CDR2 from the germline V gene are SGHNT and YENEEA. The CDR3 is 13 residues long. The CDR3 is CASSFEGLVEQYF. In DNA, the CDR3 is TGTGCCAGCAGCTTTGAAGGGTTGGTCGAGCAGTACTTC.

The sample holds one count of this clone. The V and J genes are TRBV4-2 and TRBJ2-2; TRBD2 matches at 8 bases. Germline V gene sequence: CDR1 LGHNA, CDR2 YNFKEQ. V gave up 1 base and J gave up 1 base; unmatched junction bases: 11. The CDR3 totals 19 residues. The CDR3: CASSQGPGSGGLNTGELFF. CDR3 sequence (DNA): TGTGCCAGCAGCCAAGGGCCGGGCAGCGGGGGCCTGAACACCGGGGAGCTGTTTTTT.

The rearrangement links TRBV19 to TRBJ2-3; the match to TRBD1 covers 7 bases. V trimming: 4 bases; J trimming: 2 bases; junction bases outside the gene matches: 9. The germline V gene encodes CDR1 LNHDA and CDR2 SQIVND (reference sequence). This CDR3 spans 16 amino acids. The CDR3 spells CASSNRGRGYTDTQYF. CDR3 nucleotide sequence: TGTGCCAGTAGTAACAGGGGTCGGGGATACACAGATACGCAGTATTTT.

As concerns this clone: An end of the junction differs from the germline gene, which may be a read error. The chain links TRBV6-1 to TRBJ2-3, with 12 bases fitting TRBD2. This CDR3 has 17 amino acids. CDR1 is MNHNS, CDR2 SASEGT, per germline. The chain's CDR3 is CVSSEVLAGGYTDTQYF. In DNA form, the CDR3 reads TGTGTCAGCAGTGAAGTACTAGCGGGGGGATACACAGATACGCAGTATTTT.

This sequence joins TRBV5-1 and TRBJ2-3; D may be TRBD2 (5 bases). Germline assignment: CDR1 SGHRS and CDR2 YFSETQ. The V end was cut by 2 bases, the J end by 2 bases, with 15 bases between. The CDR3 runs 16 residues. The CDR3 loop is CASSFLPTTPTDTQYF. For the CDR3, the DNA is TGCGCCAGCAGCTTCCTACCGACTACCCCCACAGATACGCAGTATTTT. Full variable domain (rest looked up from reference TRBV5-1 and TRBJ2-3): KAGVTQTPRYLIKTRGQQVTLSCSPISGHRSVSWYQQTPGQGLQFLFEYFSETQRNKGNFPGRFSGRQFSNSRSEMNVSTLELGDSALYLCASSFLPTTPTDTQYFGPGTRLTVL.

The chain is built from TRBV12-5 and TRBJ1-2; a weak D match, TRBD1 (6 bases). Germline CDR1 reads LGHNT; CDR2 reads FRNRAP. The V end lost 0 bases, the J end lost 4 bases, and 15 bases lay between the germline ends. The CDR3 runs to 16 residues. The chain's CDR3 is CASGLVLGQGPYGYTF. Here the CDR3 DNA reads TGTGCTAGTGGTTTGGTACTCGGCCAGGGGCCCTATGGCTACACCTTC.

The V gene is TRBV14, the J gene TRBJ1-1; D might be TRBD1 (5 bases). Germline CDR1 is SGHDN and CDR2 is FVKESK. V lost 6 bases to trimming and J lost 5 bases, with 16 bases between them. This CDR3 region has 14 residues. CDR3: CASSHTHGATEAFF. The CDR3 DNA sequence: TGTGCCAGCAGTCATACTCACGGGGCTACTGAAGCTTTCTTT.

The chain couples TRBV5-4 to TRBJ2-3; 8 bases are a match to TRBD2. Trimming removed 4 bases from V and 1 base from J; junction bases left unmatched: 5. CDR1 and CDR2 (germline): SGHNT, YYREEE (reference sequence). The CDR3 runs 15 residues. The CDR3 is CASSRERGRTDTQYF. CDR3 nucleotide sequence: TGTGCCAGCAGCAGAGAGCGGGGGCGCACAGATACGCAGTATTTT.

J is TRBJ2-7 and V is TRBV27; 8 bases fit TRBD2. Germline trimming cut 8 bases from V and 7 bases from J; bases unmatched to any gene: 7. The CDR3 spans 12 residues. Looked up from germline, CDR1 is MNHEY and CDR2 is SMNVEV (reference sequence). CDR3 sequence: CASGRGGGEQYF. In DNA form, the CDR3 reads TGTGCCAGCGGACGGGGGGGTGGAGAGCAGTACTTC.